The subject of this entry is one T cell receptor beta chain. Its antigen is currently unknown. In the PCR, 60 Vbeta and 13 Jbeta primers were used. This table comes from immunoSEQ multiplex PCR, and its TCRdb copy is limited to in-frame clones, with some not included. The sample contains 150,000 to 200,000 clones, over 60% of which appear only once. The data were obtained in a study of cytomegalovirus exposure and HLA in healthy donors. Study results and limitations: Presence/absence analysis assumed near-uniform sequencing depth across donors. A later analysis showed TCR association rates differing by HLA locus, peaking at DRB1 and lowest at HLA-C. Earlier results showed most TCR beta V segments being productive about 87% or about 30% of the time.

The CDR3 consists of 17 residues. CDR1 is LNHDA, CDR2 SQIVND, per germline (reference sequence). Trimming at V came to 2 bases and at J to 0 bases, leaving 3 bases not matched to a gene. The chain employs TRBV19 and TRBJ2-2; 10 positions agree with TRBD2. The receptor was isolated from a woman aged 35 to 49 in good health and CMV-seronegative. The sample taken for sequencing was PBMCs. The DNA for the CDR3 is TGTGCCAGTAGTATAAGACTAGCGGGTTCGAACACCGGGGAGCTGTTTTTT. Its protein is CASSIRLAGSNTGELFF.